Sequencing of this TCR beta chain was carried out in a study of graft-versus-host responses after intestinal transplantation. Study at large: Recipients obtained multivisceral, liver-intestinal, or isolated intestinal transplants. Whole-study results and caveats: GvH clonotypes were identified within recipient marrow, with a subset emerging first in ileum or blood.

On this clone: The antigen remains undetermined.

V lost 7 bases and J lost 1, with 16 bases in between. Germline V gives CDR1 MDHEN, CDR2 SYDVKM. The CDR3 has 15 residues. Libraries were prepared by immunoSEQ multiplex PCR; TCRdb keeps only in-frame clonotypes and omits some of them. The table lists 20,000 to 25,000 clones, around 82% of them singletons. The chain combines TRBV28 with TRBJ1-2; a possible D gene is TRBD1 (5 bases). The TCR originated in a human donor who was the organ donor for an intestinal transplant. The specimen comprised unstimulated CD8+ T cells sorted from spleen or lymph node cells, sampled before transplant. This CDR3 is CASTTRDGINYGYTF. The CDR3 DNA is TGTGCCAGCACCACCCGGGACGGTATTAACTATGGCTACACCTTC.